One and the same sample provided the 14 T cell receptor beta chains below, sequenced in a study of beta chain features in type 1 diabetes. Sequencing targeted expressed TCRB transcripts, as all isolated RNA had been reverse transcribed. Generated by immunoSEQ multiplex PCR, the TCRdb table keeps only in-frame clones and is missing some. The data hold 300,000 to 400,000 clones, with 6.5% to 10% observed a single time. Sequencing was carried out using central memory CD4+ T cells from blood. These receptors originate from a woman under 30 in good health.

This clone has just a few counts. CDR3 coding DNA: TGCAGCGTTGGAGGTCAGGGGGCTGGAGATACGCAGTATTTT. Translation gives CSVGGQGAGDTQYF. The V gene is TRBV29-1, the J gene TRBJ2-3; TRBD1 agrees at 8 bases. V was clipped by 4 bases and J by 5 bases; unmatched bases: 8. Germline CDR1 SQVTM, CDR2 ANQGSEA. The CDR3 is 14 residues long.

This clone was recorded a few times. This chain links TRBV4-2 with TRBJ2-3, with 8 bases identical to TRBD1. This CDR3 region has 16 residues. J gave up 3 bases and V 0 bases, and 5 bases lay outside the gene matches. From germline, CDR1 is LGHNA and CDR2 YNFKEQ. In DNA, the CDR3 is TGTGCCAGCAGCCAAGATGCGGACAGGGAGACAGATACGCAGTATTTT. It translates to CASSQDADRETDTQYF.

V is TRBV5-4 and J is TRBJ1-2; D perhaps matches TRBD1 (5 bases). V lost 3 bases, J lost 1 base, and 13 bases lay in between. In germline, CDR1 is SGHNT, CDR2 YYREEE (reference sequence). This CDR3 comprises 15 residues. CDR3 in DNA: TGTGCCAGCAGCTCAGGTTGGGGCAGTAACTATGGCTACACCTTC. It is translated as CASSSGWGSNYGYTF.

This clone was recorded a few times. The chain is built from TRBV4-3 and TRBJ1-1; no reliable D call. The CDR3 covers 15 residues. Germline values: CDR1 LGHNA, CDR2 YSLEER. V was cut by 0 bases and J by 2 bases, with 10 bases left in between. CDR3: CASSQEVWGNTEAFF. CDR3 in DNA: TGCGCCAGCAGCCAAGAAGTTTGGGGAAACACTGAAGCTTTCTTT.

The chain has TRBV28 and TRBJ2-7, with no clear D. Germline V gene sequence: CDR1 MDHEN, CDR2 SYDVKM. The CDR3 has 13 residues. Trimming removed 6 bases at V and 0 bases at J, with 9 bases between. The CDR3 DNA sequence: TGTGCCAGCAGGCCTGCCCACTCCTACGAGCAGTACTTC. Its protein product is CASRPAHSYEQYF.

Turning to this clone: Additional DNA sequences in this sample encode the identical CDR3. The gene calls are TRBV9 and TRBJ2-3; D gene uncertain. Germline loops: CDR1 SGDLS, CDR2 YYNGEE. The CDR3 is made up of 16 amino acids. The V end lost 0 bases, the J end lost 0 bases, and 11 bases lay between the germline ends. This chain's CDR3 is CASSVAGGSSTDTQYF. In DNA, the CDR3 is TGTGCCAGCAGCGTAGCGGGCGGTTCTAGCACAGATACGCAGTATTTT.

In its sample, this clone was seen a few times. This sequence joins TRBV27 and TRBJ1-2; the D gene is possibly TRBD1 (5 bases). The V end lost 4 bases, the J end lost 4 bases, and 10 bases lay between the germline ends. CDR3 length: 13 residues. Germline CDR1 reads MNHEY; CDR2 reads SMNVEV (reference sequence). CDR3 region: CASSSLDSYGYTF. The CDR3 nucleotides are TGTGCCAGCAGTTCCTTAGACAGCTATGGCTACACCTTC.

This CDR3 reads CASKGHNEQFF. CDR3 nucleotide sequence: TGCGCCAGCAAGGGCCACAATGAGCAGTTCTTC. The chain links TRBV5-1 to TRBJ2-1; D is uncertain. The CDR3 loop spans 11 amino acids. Trimming stripped 6 bases from V and 5 bases from J, with 6 bases between. The V gene's germline CDR1 is SGHRS and CDR2 YFSETQ.

This clone has more than one count but fewer than ten. Other DNA sequences in the same sample also yield this CDR3. The chain uses TRBV4-3 and TRBJ1-2; D remains ambiguous. The CDR3 has 14 residues. Between the trimmed V and J ends, which lost 1 base and 6 bases, there was a span of 12 bases. CDR1 and CDR2 (germline): LGHNA, YSLEER. The CDR3 sequence is CASSQVGGEDGYTF. The CDR3 nucleotides are TGCGCCAGCAGCCAAGTCGGCGGGGAGGATGGCTACACCTTC.

This clone was seen a few times. V gene TRBV11-2 combines with J gene TRBJ1-3; D remains ambiguous. Germline V CDR1 and CDR2: SGHAT, FQNNGV. V gave up 0 bases and J gave up 4 bases, with 4 bases separating them. CDR3 length: 13 amino acids. The chain's CDR3 is CASSLDEGNTIYF. In DNA, the CDR3 is TGTGCCAGCAGCTTAGATGAGGGAAACACCATATATTTT.

This clone was counted only a few times. The rearrangement joins TRBV7-2 to TRBJ1-1; no clear D gene. The germline V and J ends were trimmed by 0 bases and 6 bases, with 8 bases remaining between them. The CDR3 is made up of 13 amino acids. Germline lookup yields CDR1 SGHTA and CDR2 FQGNSA. The CDR3 region has the DNA TGTGCCAGCAGCTTAGCGGGGATTTCTGAAGCTTTCTTT. Protein sequence: CASSLAGISEAFF.

V is TRBV7-2 and J is TRBJ2-7; D tentatively reads TRBD1 or TRBD2 (5 bases each). The CDR3 has 13 residues. In germline, CDR1 is SGHTA, CDR2 FQGNSA. The germline V and J ends were trimmed by 1 base and 9 bases, with 13 bases remaining between them. The CDR3 DNA is TGTGCCAGCAGCTTAGAACGGGGCTATGCGCAGTACTTC. Its protein is CASSLERGYAQYF.

Only a few counts were recorded for this clone. The chain combines TRBV4-3 with TRBJ1-2; D remains ambiguous. Germline V gene sequence: CDR1 LGHNA, CDR2 YSLEER. The V end was cut by 4 bases, the J end by 4 bases, with 19 bases between. The CDR3 is 16 residues long. The CDR3 loop is CASSRKEAGHSYGYTF. CDR3 nucleotide sequence: TGCGCCAGCAGCCGGAAAGAGGCTGGGCATAGCTATGGCTACACCTTC.

V and J are TRBV29-1 and TRBJ2-5, with D tentatively TRBD1 (6 bases). This CDR3 spans 12 amino acids. CDR1 is SQVTM, CDR2 ANQGSEA, per germline. V dropped 6 bases and J dropped 4 bases, with 12 bases sitting between them. The DNA of the CDR3 is TGCAGCGTCACCGGGACAAGAGAGACCCAGTACTTC. This sequence encodes CSVTGTRETQYF.